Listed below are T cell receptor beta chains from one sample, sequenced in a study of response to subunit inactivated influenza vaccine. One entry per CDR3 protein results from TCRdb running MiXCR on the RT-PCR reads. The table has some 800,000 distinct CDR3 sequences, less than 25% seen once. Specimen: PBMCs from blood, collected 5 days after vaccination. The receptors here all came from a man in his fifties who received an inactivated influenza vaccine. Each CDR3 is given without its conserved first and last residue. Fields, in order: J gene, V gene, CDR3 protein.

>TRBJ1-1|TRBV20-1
SAPTVPNTEAF
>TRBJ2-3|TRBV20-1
SARSSRTGTYTQY
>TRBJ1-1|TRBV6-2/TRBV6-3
ASRTGGGTEAF
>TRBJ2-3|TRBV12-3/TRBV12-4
ASSSSGKGGSQY
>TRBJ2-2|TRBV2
ASRELTSSSGELF
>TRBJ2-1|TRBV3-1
ASSQDTESSYNEQF
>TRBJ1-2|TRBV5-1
ASSWGDRSANYGYT
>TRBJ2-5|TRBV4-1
ASSQDWFGRGPETQY
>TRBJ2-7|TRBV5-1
ASSFLTDSSYEQY
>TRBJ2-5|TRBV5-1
ASSVGGPETQY
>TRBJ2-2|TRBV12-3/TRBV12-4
AIKRPDGELF
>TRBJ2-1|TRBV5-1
ASSRPEYNEQF
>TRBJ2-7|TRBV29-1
SVSHPSGGTGREQY
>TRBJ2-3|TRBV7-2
ASSQQQDTQY
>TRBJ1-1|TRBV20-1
SARVLRPTGFTEAF
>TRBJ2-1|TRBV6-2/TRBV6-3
ASSYMSDRTLSPNEQF
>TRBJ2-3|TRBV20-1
SAQREAVADTQY